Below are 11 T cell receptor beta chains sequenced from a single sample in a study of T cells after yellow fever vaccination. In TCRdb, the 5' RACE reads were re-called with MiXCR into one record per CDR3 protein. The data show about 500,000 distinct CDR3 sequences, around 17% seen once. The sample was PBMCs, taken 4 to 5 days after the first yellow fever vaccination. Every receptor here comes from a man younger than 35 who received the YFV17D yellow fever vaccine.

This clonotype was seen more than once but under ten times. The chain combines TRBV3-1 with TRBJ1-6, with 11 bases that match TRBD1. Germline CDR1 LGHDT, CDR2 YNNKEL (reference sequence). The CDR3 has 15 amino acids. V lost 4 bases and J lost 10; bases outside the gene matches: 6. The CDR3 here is CASSPGTGGRSPLHF. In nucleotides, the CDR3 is TGTGCCAGCAGCCCCGGGACAGGGGGTAGATCACCCCTCCACTTT.

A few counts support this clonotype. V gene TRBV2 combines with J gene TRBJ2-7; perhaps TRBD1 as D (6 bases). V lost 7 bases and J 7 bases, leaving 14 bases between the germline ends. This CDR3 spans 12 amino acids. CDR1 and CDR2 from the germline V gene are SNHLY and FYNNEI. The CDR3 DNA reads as TGTGCCAGCACCGGACAGCCATATGAGCAGTACTTC. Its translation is CASTGQPYEQYF. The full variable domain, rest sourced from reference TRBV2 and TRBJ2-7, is EPEVTQTPSHQVTQMGQEVILRCVPISNHLYFYWYRQILGQKVEFLVSFYNNEISEKSEIFDDQFSVERPDGSNFTLKIRSTKLEDSAMYFCASTGQPYEQYFGPGTRLTVT.

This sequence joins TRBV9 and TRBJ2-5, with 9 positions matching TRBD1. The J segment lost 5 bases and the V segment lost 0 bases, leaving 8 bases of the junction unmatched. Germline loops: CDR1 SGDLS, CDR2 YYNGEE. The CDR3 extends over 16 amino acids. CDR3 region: CASSVARQGGFETQYF. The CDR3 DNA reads TGTGCCAGCAGCGTAGCCCGACAGGGGGGATTCGAGACCCAGTACTTC.

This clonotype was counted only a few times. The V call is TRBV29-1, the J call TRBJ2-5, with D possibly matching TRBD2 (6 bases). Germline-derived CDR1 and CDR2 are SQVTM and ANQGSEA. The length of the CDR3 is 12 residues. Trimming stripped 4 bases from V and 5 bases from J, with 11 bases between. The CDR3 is CSVAKRAETQYF. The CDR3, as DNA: TGCAGCGTTGCCAAGCGGGCGGAGACCCAGTACTTC.

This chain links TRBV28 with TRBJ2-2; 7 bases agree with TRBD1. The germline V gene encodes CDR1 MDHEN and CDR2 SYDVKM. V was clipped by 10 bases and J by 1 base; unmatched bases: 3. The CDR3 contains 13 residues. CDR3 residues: CATRQGNTGELFF. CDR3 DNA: TGTGCCACCAGACAGGGGAACACCGGGGAGCTGTTTTTT. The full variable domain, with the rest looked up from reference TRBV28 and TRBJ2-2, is DVKVTQSSRYLVKRTGEKVFLECVQDMDHENMFWYRQDPGLGLRLIYFSYDVKMKEKGDIPEGYSVSREKKERFSLILESASTNQTSMYLCATRQGNTGELFFGEGSRLTVL.

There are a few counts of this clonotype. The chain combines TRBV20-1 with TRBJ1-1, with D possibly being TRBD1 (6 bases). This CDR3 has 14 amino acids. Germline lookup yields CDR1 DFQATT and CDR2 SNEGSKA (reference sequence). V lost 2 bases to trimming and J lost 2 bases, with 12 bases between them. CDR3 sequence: CSARSWTANTEAFF. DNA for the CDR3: TGCAGTGCTAGAAGCTGGACAGCTAACACTGAAGCTTTCTTT.

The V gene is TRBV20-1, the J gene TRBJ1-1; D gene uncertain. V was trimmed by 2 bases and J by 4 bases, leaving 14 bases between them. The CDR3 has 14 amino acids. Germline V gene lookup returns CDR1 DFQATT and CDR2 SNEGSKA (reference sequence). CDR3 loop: CSARHQARGTEAFF. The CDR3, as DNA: TGCAGTGCTAGACACCAAGCACGTGGCACTGAAGCTTTCTTT.

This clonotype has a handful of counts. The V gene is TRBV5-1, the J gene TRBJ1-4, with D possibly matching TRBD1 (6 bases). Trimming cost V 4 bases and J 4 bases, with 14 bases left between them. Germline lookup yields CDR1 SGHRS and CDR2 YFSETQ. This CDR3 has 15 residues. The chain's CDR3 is CASSGETGDNEKLFF. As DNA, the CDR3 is TGCGCCAGCAGCGGGGAGACAGGAGATAATGAAAAACTGTTTTTT. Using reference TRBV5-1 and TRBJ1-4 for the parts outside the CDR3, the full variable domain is KAGVTQTPRYLIKTRGQQVTLSCSPISGHRSVSWYQQTPGQGLQFLFEYFSETQRNKGNFPGRFSGRQFSNSRSEMNVSTLELGDSALYLCASSGETGDNEKLFFGSGTQLSVL.

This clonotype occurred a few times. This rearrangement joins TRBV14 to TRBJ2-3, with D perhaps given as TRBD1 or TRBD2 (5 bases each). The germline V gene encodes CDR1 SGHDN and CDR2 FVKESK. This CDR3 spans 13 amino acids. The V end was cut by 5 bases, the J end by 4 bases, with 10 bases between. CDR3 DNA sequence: TGTGCCAGCAGCTATTTGGGGGCAGATACGCAGTATTTT. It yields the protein CASSYLGADTQYF. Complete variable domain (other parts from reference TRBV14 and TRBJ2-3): EAGVTQFPSHSVIEKGQTVTLRCDPISGHDNLYWYRRVMGKEIKFLLHFVKESKQDESGMPNNRFLAERTGGTYSTLKVQPAELEDSGVYFCASSYLGADTQYFGPGTRLTVL.

The CDR3 here is CASSPSLRTGDIQYF. CDR3 DNA: TGTGCCAGCAGTCCCTCCCTTCGAACGGGAGACATTCAGTACTTC. This sequence joins TRBV2 and TRBJ2-4, with a weak D call TRBD2 (6 bases). Germline V CDR1 and CDR2: SNHLY, FYNNEI. Trimming cost V 5 bases and J 8 bases, with 19 bases left between them. This CDR3 contains 15 residues.

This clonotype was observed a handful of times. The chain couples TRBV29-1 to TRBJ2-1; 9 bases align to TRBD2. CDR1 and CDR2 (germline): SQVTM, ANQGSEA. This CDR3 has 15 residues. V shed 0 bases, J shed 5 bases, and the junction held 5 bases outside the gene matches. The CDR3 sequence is CSVEDRVAGDNEQFF. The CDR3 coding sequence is TGCAGCGTTGAAGATCGAGTAGCGGGGGACAATGAGCAGTTCTTC.